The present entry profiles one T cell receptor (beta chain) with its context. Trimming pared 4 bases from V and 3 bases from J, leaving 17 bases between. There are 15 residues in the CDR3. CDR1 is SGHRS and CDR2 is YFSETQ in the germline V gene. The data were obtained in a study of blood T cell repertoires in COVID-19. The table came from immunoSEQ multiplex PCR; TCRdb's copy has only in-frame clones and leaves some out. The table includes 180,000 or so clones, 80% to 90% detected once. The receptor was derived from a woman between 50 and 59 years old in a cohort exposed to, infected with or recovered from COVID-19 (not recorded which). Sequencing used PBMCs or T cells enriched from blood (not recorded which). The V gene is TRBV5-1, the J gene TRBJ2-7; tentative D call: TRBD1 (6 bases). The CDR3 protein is CASSEGGAFLYEQYF. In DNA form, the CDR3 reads TGCGCCAGCAGCGAAGGGGGAGCTTTTCTCTACGAGCAGTACTTC.